This record concerns one TCR beta chain sequence. Its antigen is not yet known. Base qualities are not recorded, but no much larger clone differs from it by a single base. This record belongs to a study of cytomegalovirus exposure and HLA in healthy donors (dated by TCRdb to about 2017). About the study as a whole: In an earlier analysis of about 560 of the donors, 276 Gb of sequence data and 117 million unique TCR beta sequences from some 170 million T cells were reported. The study profiled the T cell repertoires of hundreds of subjects by immunosequencing and related them to cytomegalovirus serostatus. Donor age, sex, ethnicity and CMV serostatus were compiled together with the repertoire data. On average, around 240,000 unique TCR beta nucleotide sequences were sequenced per donor among several hundred genotyped donors of the cohort, with about 19% of those sequences being non-productive. Both class I and class II loci were covered by HLA typing, at four-digit resolution. In a later analysis, previously published TCR beta repertoires from 500 to 750 donors were re-analyzed and high-resolution HLA genotyping was added so that TCR occurrence patterns could be studied. Every discovery cohort repertoire had been produced on one sequencing platform. Of the 350 to 450 genotyped donors, approximately 82% fell in the genetic ancestry cluster associated with self-reported Caucasian donors. An early release that covered about 600 HLA-typed donors contained about 300 gigabases of sequencing data and tens of millions of unique TCR sequences. Typing coverage varied by locus: roughly 629-640 donors for A, B, C, DRB1 and DQB1; more than 500 for DQA1; some 610 for DPA1; fewer than 480 for DPB1. Because of strong linkage in the cohort, five DR-DQ haplotypes were treated as single units for association and clustering. The study was designed to test whether signatures of past pathogen exposure could be identified by cataloging public T cell receptors. Genome-wide SNP genotypes for about 60% of the 666 donors were used in a later genetic analysis, which treated that subset as a discovery cohort. Rather than drawing on any new phenotypic data, the later analysis identified candidate immune exposures from TCR beta sequences and the way those sequences occurred across donors. To predict cytomegalovirus infection status, the study brought together high-throughput TCR immunosequencing, statistical association of individual TCRs with disease status, and machine learning. To decide whether each TCR beta V gene segment behaved as functional or pseudogenic, an earlier analysis of over 500 of the donors relied on high-throughput TCR beta sequencing. In addition to the first cohort of 666 subjects, a separate validation cohort of under 150 different subjects was used.

The full study reports these points: Some IMGT-functional V segments, including TRBV6-2 and TRBV6-3, could not be told apart with the 87-base-pair reads, so those segments were excluded. An earlier analysis of around 500 of the donors showed that most TCR beta V segments appeared in productive rearrangements either about 87% or about 30% of the time, which broadly matched IMGT annotations. A further reported finding was that TCR beta sequences accurately predicted the HLA-A and HLA-B alleles for most subjects in the first cohort. A later analysis found that most CMV-associated TCR beta chains appeared HLA-restricted, with HLA associations seemingly driven largely by CMV exposure. Presence/absence analyses assumed roughly uniform sequencing depth across donors, an assumption that may not hold. The authors suggested that the approach could potentially be generalized to other disease states and immunological phenotypes. Correlated functional status among segregating V segments might be attributable to linkage disequilibrium, but an unknown experimental factor could not be ruled out. Specific HLA alleles were associated with about 17,000 TCR beta sequences at a false discovery rate of 0.05 in a later analysis. A cluster of highly shared sequence variants was judged likely to represent a technical artifact of the sequencing pipeline. Because counts were too low, 15 to 20 rarely observed V segments, including chromosome 9 orphons, were excluded from the earlier analysis of around 590 of the donors. Most TCR sequences were seen in very few donors, while some public TCRs were found in many individuals. According to a later genetic analysis, donors in an Asian-associated ancestry cluster had fewer N-insertions in productive TCRs than the approximately 670-donor mean. The only immune exposure information available for the cohort was CMV serostatus. In a later analysis, HLA-associated TCR beta chains showed more clonal expansion and lower generation probabilities than non-associated chains that were equally common. Strong co-occurrence of HLA alleles, especially DR and DQ, made assigning TCR associations to individual alleles difficult. In vitro tests confirmed that three of the cytomegalovirus-associated TCR beta chains recognize cytomegalovirus antigens. According to a later analysis, parvovirus B19, influenza, CMV and Epstein-Barr virus appeared linked to several top co-occurrence clusters. The classifier was reported to diagnose cytomegalovirus status with high specificity and sensitivity in both the original and validation cohorts. A total of fewer than 200 TCR beta chains were listed by the study as associated with cytomegalovirus. According to a later analysis, TCR association rates differed among HLA loci, with DRB1 alleles showing the most associated TCRs and HLA-C alleles showing the fewest. Because HLA typing was unavailable for some donors at each locus, only the typed subset was used in association tests. In a later genetic analysis, a missense DCLRE1C variant was associated with V-gene and J-gene trimming of TCR beta chains, and the association was replicated in an independent cohort. In this cohort, only TCR beta chains were sequenced, and detectable features were limited by the absence of alpha or paired-chain data.

Trimming at the junction amounts to 5 bases on V and 6 bases on J, and the germline ends lie 14 bases apart. CDR1 and CDR2, per the germline V gene, are SGDLS and YYNGEE. Its CDR3 holds 14 amino acids, cysteine through phenylalanine. The DNA shown is the 42-base CDR3, in frame from base 1. Receptors were amplified or captured by the immunoSEQ multiplex PCR assay. For the multiplex PCR, a mixture combining 60 forward primers for TCR Vbeta segments and 13 reverse primers for TCR Jbeta segments was used. The CDR3 region of rearranged TCR beta genes was amplified from genomic DNA by a multiplex PCR assay. The Illumina HiSeq System was used to sequence the amplified TCR beta libraries as 87-base-pair reads. In the paper's pipeline: A later analysis tallied 75 million to 85 million unique TCR beta chains across the 666 repertoires, and 10 million to 11 million of those chains were shared by two or more donors. A nearest-neighbor algorithm error-corrected the raw reads and collapsed the reads into unique sequences, merging closely related sequences to remove PCR and sequencing errors. CDR3 sequences were aligned to IMGT reference sequences to assign V, D and J gene segments. For a sequence to be retained, at least a six-nucleotide match to both a V gene segment and a J gene segment was required. A rearrangement was called productive if the CDR3 had no stop codons and remained in frame with V and J, and every other rearrangement was called non-productive. Following IMGT convention, CDR3 was defined as the stretch from the second conserved V-encoded cysteine up to the conserved J-encoded phenylalanine. In an earlier analysis of roughly 580 of the donors, sequences lacking an unambiguous match to a single V gene segment were excluded. In an earlier analysis of roughly 500 of the donors, V segments were called functional above 56.7% productive rearrangements and were called segregating when the between-donor standard deviation exceeded 5%. To diagnose cytomegalovirus status from the catalog of TCR beta chain sequences, a statistical classification framework was built. In a later analysis, TCR nucleotide sequences were compared against IMGT/GENE-DB human TR gene sequences so that V and J genes could be assigned. A later analysis assigned CDR3 sequences and most-parsimonious VDJ recombination scenarios with the TCRdist pipeline. In a later analysis, each TCR beta chain was defined by its CDR3 amino acid sequence together with its V-gene family, and reads lacking a unique V-gene family were excluded. As a way to deal with suspected cross-contamination and a sequencing artifact, a later analysis dropped hundreds of nucleotide sequences that were highly shared and had low generation probability. In a later analysis, a clonal expansion index was calculated for each public chain from normalized within-repertoire ranks of inferred template counts. Generation probabilities in a later analysis came from a VDJ recombination model fitted to out-of-frame rearrangements, and those results were checked against IGoR. A later analysis scored TCR-TCR, TCR-HLA and TCR-CMV co-occurrence with hypergeometric tests, applying a repertoire-size bias correction to TCR pairs. A later analysis estimated false discovery rates by permuting HLA or CMV assignments 20 times. In a later analysis, co-occurring TCRs were grouped using DBSCAN, with TCRdist sequence similarity added in when clustering inside HLA-allele-positive subsets. For co-occurrence clustering, repertoires with fewer than 30,000 or more than 120,000 public chains were excluded, along with four or five repertoires with anomalous nucleotide sharing. TCRdb holds this immuneACCESS table with in-frame rearrangements only. Some clones are missing; in checked studies, unresolved V genes explain under half, and the rest has no known cause. V, J and clone size reflect that table, while D and trimming were determined from the DNA. The table for this sample lists about 120,000 clones; approximately 78% of them were counted only once. More than 1.5% of the sample goes to the ten largest clones.

The cohort was made up of 500 to 800 healthy bone marrow donors. At the time of sampling, every cohort member was nominally healthy, though immune exposures that went unrecorded were likely present. The donor tested CMV seronegative, placing the donor among the 350 or so seronegative members of the cohort. A peripheral blood sample was collected from each donor, and TCR beta sequencing was performed on peripheral blood mononuclear cells. The Qiagen DNeasy Blood Extraction Kit was used to extract genomic DNA from the blood cell samples. The chain is made from TRBV9 and TRBJ2-2, with the identity of the D gene unclear. The clonotype was recovered from a middle-aged man in good health and CMV-seronegative. Sequenced sample: PBMCs. The encoded CDR3 is CASRTQIEAGELFF. The DNA is as follows: TGTGCCAGCAGGACCCAGATTGAGGCCGGGGAGCTGTTTTTT.